One and the same sample provided the 20 T cell receptor beta chains below, sequenced in a study of T cell changes during pregnancy in multiple sclerosis. Libraries were prepared by immunoSEQ multiplex PCR; TCRdb keeps only in-frame clonotypes and omits some of them. The table has tens of thousands of clones, roughly nine tenths seen once; the top ten hold roughly 1.2%. This specimen consisted of peripheral blood, obtained before pregnancy. These receptors were collected from a female donor with multiple sclerosis, enrolled in a pregnancy study.

This chain uses TRBV28 with TRBJ2-2; 9 positions agree with TRBD1. Germline loops: CDR1 MDHEN, CDR2 SYDVKM. The CDR3 sequence is 18 residues long. The trim removed 6 bases at V and 5 bases at J, leaving 16 bases unmatched. CDR3 loop: CASSRTGVAGSGTGELFF. CDR3 DNA: TGTGCCAGCAGCCGGACAGGGGTTGCGGGGAGTGGGACCGGGGAGCTGTTTTTT. Drawing the rest from reference TRBV28 and TRBJ2-2, the complete variable domain is DVKVTQSSRYLVKRTGEKVFLECVQDMDHENMFWYRQDPGLGLRLIYFSYDVKMKEKGDIPEGYSVSREKKERFSLILESASTNQTSMYLCASSRTGVAGSGTGELFFGEGSRLTVL.

The chain has TRBV10-3 and TRBJ1-2; D might be TRBD1 (5 bases). The CDR3 is 14 residues long. Germline CDR1 is ENHRY and CDR2 is SYGVKD. Trimming cost V 0 bases and J 4 bases, with 9 bases left between them. The DNA of the CDR3 is TGTGCCATCAGTGAGTCAGCAGGGCTCTATGGCTACACCTTC. Its protein is CAISESAGLYGYTF.

This sequence joins TRBV13 and TRBJ2-5, with D unclear. Trimming removed 3 bases from V and 5 bases from J, with 4 bases in between. CDR1 PRHDT and CDR2 FYEKMQ come from the germline V gene (reference sequence). The length of the CDR3 is 11 residues. The CDR3 region has the DNA TGTGCCAGCAGCTTCGGGGAGACCCAGTACTTC. It codes for CASSFGETQYF.

V is TRBV30 and J is TRBJ2-7; D remains unclear. V gave up 1 base and J gave up 3 bases, with 13 bases separating them. This CDR3 region has 14 residues. Germline values: CDR1 GTSNPN, CDR2 SVGIG (reference sequence). CDR3 sequence (DNA): TGTGCCTGGAGTGGCCACAGTACCCACTACGAGCAGTACTTC. It specifies CAWSGHSTHYEQYF.

CDR3 loop: CASTSPTGNYGYTF. The CDR3 nucleotides are TGTGCCAGCACCAGTCCGACGGGAAACTATGGCTACACCTTC. This sequence joins TRBV5-4 and TRBJ1-2; no clear D gene. This CDR3 has 14 amino acids. Germline V gene lookup returns CDR1 SGHNT and CDR2 YYREEE (reference sequence). Trimming stripped 6 bases from V and 2 bases from J, with 14 bases between.

The chain recombines TRBV27 with TRBJ2-3; 7 bases agree with TRBD1. Germline assignment: CDR1 MNHEY and CDR2 SMNVEV (reference sequence). The CDR3 consists of 12 residues. V gave up 6 bases and J gave up 3 bases; unmatched junction bases: 0. The CDR3 DNA is TGTGCCAGCAGGACAGGGACAGATACGCAGTATTTT. It encodes CASRTGTDTQYF.

The J gene is TRBJ2-7, the V gene TRBV6-6, with D possibly being TRBD1 (7 bases). The CDR3 loop spans 14 amino acids. V shed 5 bases and J shed 3 bases, with 14 bases lying between them. Germline CDR1 reads MNHNY; CDR2 reads SVGAGI (reference sequence). CDR3 amino acids: CASSRGTEYYEQYF. Written as DNA, the CDR3 is TGTGCCAGCAGTCGGGGGACAGAGTACTACGAGCAGTACTTC.

The chain is built from TRBV4-1 and TRBJ1-4; no definite D call. CDR3 size: 15 residues. V dropped 0 bases and J dropped 8 bases, with 13 bases sitting between them. In germline, CDR1 is MGHRA, CDR2 YSYEKL. CDR3 nucleotides: TGCGCCAGCAGCCAAGAGGGGAGTAGGAGGGAAAAACTGTTTTTT. Encoded protein: CASSQEGSRREKLFF.

This chain uses TRBV27 with TRBJ2-7; tentative D call: TRBD1 (6 bases). There are 12 residues in the CDR3. Trimming removed 6 bases from V and 4 bases from J, with 10 bases in between. Germline V gene sequence: CDR1 MNHEY, CDR2 SMNVEV (reference sequence). The CDR3 bases are TGTGCCAGCAGAAAGACAGGATACGAGCAGTACTTC. This gives the protein CASRKTGYEQYF.

The V and J genes are TRBV19 and TRBJ1-1, with D hard to call. Germline CDR1 reads LNHDA; CDR2 reads SQIVND (reference sequence). The CDR3 has 11 amino acids. Deletions cut 7 bases from V and 5 bases from J, with 8 bases between. DNA for the CDR3: TGTGCCAGTATGGAGAGGACTGAAGCTTTCTTT. Translation gives CASMERTEAFF.

The chain has TRBV4-1 and TRBJ2-3, with a tentative D call TRBD2 (5 bases). Germline V gene sequence: CDR1 MGHRA, CDR2 YSYEKL. The CDR3 is 15 residues long. The V end lost 4 bases, the J end lost 0 bases, and 11 bases lay between the germline ends. The CDR3 nucleotides read TGCGCCAGCAGCCCTAGCTTCCAAAGCACAGATACGCAGTATTTT. Amino acid sequence: CASSPSFQSTDTQYF.

The J gene is TRBJ2-7, the V gene TRBV28, with 10 bases lining up with TRBD1. The V gene's germline CDR1 is MDHEN and CDR2 SYDVKM. V was clipped by 8 bases and J by 3 bases; unmatched bases: 1. The CDR3 is 12 amino acids. The CDR3, as DNA: TGTGCCAGCCGGGACAGGGGCTACGAGCAGTACTTC. It translates to CASRDRGYEQYF.

The V and J genes are TRBV2 and TRBJ1-1; 7 bases align to TRBD1. The CDR3 has 15 amino acids. Germline CDR1 SNHLY, CDR2 FYNNEI. Trimming at V came to 0 bases and at J to 1 base, leaving 2 bases not matched to a gene. The CDR3 DNA sequence: TGTGCCAGCAGTGAAGCCCACAGGGGGAACACTGAAGCTTTCTTT. This translates into CASSEAHRGNTEAFF.

V usage is TRBV5-8 and J usage is TRBJ2-7; perhaps TRBD1 as D (5 bases). Trimming pared 4 bases from V and 2 bases from J, leaving 13 bases between. The CDR3 consists of 14 residues. Germline values: CDR1 SGHTS, CDR2 YDEGEE. CDR3 sequence reads: CASSRYRQPYEQYF. For the CDR3, the DNA is TGTGCCAGCAGCCGATATCGACAGCCCTACGAGCAGTACTTC. Variable domain in full (rest from reference TRBV5-8 and TRBJ2-7): EAGVTQSPTHLIKTRGQQATLRCSPISGHTSVYWYQQALGLGLQFLLWYDEGEERNRGNFPPRFSGRQFPNYSSELNVNALELEDSALYLCASSRYRQPYEQYFGPGTRLTVT.

The rearrangement uses TRBV5-4 and TRBJ2-1; 14 positions match TRBD2. Germline V gene data show CDR1 as SGHNT and CDR2 as YYREEE (reference sequence). The CDR3 contains 17 residues. Trimming at V came to 4 bases and at J to 5 bases, leaving 8 bases not matched to a gene. The CDR3 protein is CASSPGLAGAPHNEQFF. CDR3 in DNA: TGTGCCAGCAGCCCGGGACTAGCGGGAGCCCCCCACAATGAGCAGTTCTTC.

The chain is built from TRBV10-2 and TRBJ2-7; TRBD1 might be the D (6 bases). The germline V gene encodes CDR1 WSHSY and CDR2 SAAADI. The CDR3 contains 12 residues. Between the trimmed V and J ends, which lost 11 bases and 0 bases, there was a span of 11 bases. The CDR3 nucleotides are TGCGCCGTCCGGGACAACTCCTACGAGCAGTACTTC. This translates into CAVRDNSYEQYF.

The chain recombines TRBV6-4 with TRBJ1-2; TRBD1 aligns across 11 bases. After removal of 0 bases from V and 4 bases from J, the junction contained 1 base not matched to a gene. The CDR3 length is 15 residues. CDR1 and CDR2 (germline): MRHNA, SNTAGT. CDR3 in DNA: TGTGCCAGCAGTGACTCGGGACAGGGGGTCTATGGCTACACCTTC. Protein: CASSDSGQGVYGYTF.

The rearrangement links TRBV7-2 to TRBJ2-7; possibly TRBD2 for D (6 bases). The germline CDR1 and CDR2 sequences are SGHTA and FQGNSA. The length of the CDR3 is 14 residues. V dropped 5 bases and J dropped 4 bases, with 15 bases sitting between them. The CDR3 nucleotides read TGTGCCAGCAGCGCCGGCGGGACTGTGTACGAGCAGTACTTC. Translation: CASSAGGTVYEQYF.

As DNA, the CDR3 is TGTGCTAGTGGTCTGAAAACTAGCGGGAGAGTTATTGAGCAGTTCTTC. Its protein is CASGLKTSGRVIEQFF. V gene TRBV12-5 combines with J gene TRBJ2-1, with TRBD2 matching 11 bases. V shed 5 bases and J 9 bases; nucleotides not matched to a gene: 12. Germline V gene data show CDR1 as LGHNT and CDR2 as FRNRAP. The CDR3 length is 16 residues.

This chain connects TRBV7-9 to TRBJ2-5; D unclear. CDR3 size: 12 residues. V lost 5 bases and J lost 2, with 6 bases in between. Per germline, CDR1 SEHNR and CDR2 FQNEAQ (reference sequence). Here the CDR3 reads CASSLEQETQYF. CDR3 nucleotide sequence: TGTGCCAGCAGCCTCGAGCAAGAGACCCAGTACTTC.